Listed below are T cell receptor beta chains from one sample, sequenced in a study of technical replicates of blood from a handful of donors. Assay used: immunoSEQ multiplex PCR; TCRdb lists only in-frame clones, some missing. The data contain tens of thousands of clones, approximately 87% of them seen just once; the ten biggest clones take up approximately 4.7%. Input material: PBMCs. These receptors all come from a human donor in good health. Some clones in this sample may be carry-over from other donors' samples. Each CDR3 is given with its conserved first and last residue. The D gene is left open where the match is weak. Size tells how often a clone was seen (once, few, many) or the class of an expanded clone, and some rows leave it out.

>TRBV14|TRBJ1-2|-|-
TGTGCCAGCAGCCTTACAGCTAACTATGGCTACACCTTC
CASSLTANYGYTF
>TRBV6-6|TRBJ2-2|-|TRBD1
TGTGCCAGCAGTGGACAGGGGAACACCGGGGAGCTGTTTTTT
CASSGQGNTGELFF
>TRBV4-2|TRBJ2-7|-|-
TGTGCCAGCAGCCAAACTGAATCCTACGAGCAGTACTTC
CASSQTESYEQYF
>TRBV19|TRBJ2-2|-|-
TGTGCCACCCTGGAGGGGAACACCGGGGAGCTGTTTTTT
CATLEGNTGELFF
>TRBV7-8|TRBJ2-7|-|TRBD2
TGTGCCAGCAGCTTACTTGGGACTAGCGGGTCGTACGAGCAGTACTTC
CASSLLGTSGSYEQYF
>TRBV19|TRBJ2-1|-|TRBD2
TGTGCCAGTAGACCTCTAGCGGGGGGTTCCTACAATGAGCAGTTCTTC
CASRPLAGGSYNEQFF
>TRBV5-1|TRBJ2-7|-|-
TGCGCCAGCAGCTTGGTAGCGTCCCGAGGGCCCTACGAGCAGTACTTC
CASSLVASRGPYEQYF
>TRBV4-3|TRBJ2-5|-|-
TGCGCCAGCAGCCAAGACCCCGCGGGGCTGATCCAAGAGACCCAGTACTTC
CASSQDPAGLIQETQYF
>TRBV4-2|TRBJ2-6|-|TRBD2
TGTGCCAGCAGCCAAGACATGGCGGGAGTATCCTCTGGGGCCAACGTCCTGACTTTC
CASSQDMAGVSSGANVLTF
>TRBV14|TRBJ2-2|-|TRBD1
TGTGCCAGCAGCCAAGGGACAGGGAAGAACACCGGGGAGCTGTTTTTT
CASSQGTGKNTGELFF
>TRBV11-3|TRBJ2-3|-|TRBD2
TGTGCCAGCAGCCCAGGGACTAGCGGGGGCACAGATACGCAGTATTTT
CASSPGTSGGTDTQYF
>TRBV4-3|TRBJ1-1|-|-
TGCGCCAGCAGCCAAGATCACGGAAATCAGGACACTGAAGCTTTCTTT
CASSQDHGNQDTEAFF
>TRBV27|TRBJ2-2|-|-
TGTGCCAGCAGGCGCACAGGGCCCGGGGAGCTGTTTTTT
CASRRTGPGELFF
>TRBV9|TRBJ2-2|-|-
TGTGCCAGCAGCATAACAGGACAGTTCCGCGGGGAGCTGTTTTTT
CASSITGQFRGELFF
>TRBV6-1|TRBJ1-1|once|-
TGTGCCAGCAGCCTGGCCGGACAGTTGAACACTGAAGCTTTCTTT
CASSLAGQLNTEAFF
>TRBV7-2|TRBJ2-7|-|TRBD2
TGTGCCAGCAGCTCCCTTGCGGGGGTATCCGAGCAGTACTTC
CASSSLAGVSEQYF
>TRBV7-2|TRBJ2-7|-|TRBD2
TGTGCCAGCAGCCCGCGACTAGCCCATGACGAGCAGTACTTC
CASSPRLAHDEQYF
>TRBV14|TRBJ2-3|-|TRBD2
TGTGCCAGCAGCCAGGGACTAGCGGGGCTTTCCACAGATACGCAGTATTTT
CASSQGLAGLSTDTQYF
>TRBV11-2|TRBJ2-1|-|-
TGTGCCAGCAGCTTAAACTTTTTCTCGGGGGGCGCATTCCGTGAGCAGTTCTTC
CASSLNFFSGGAFREQFF
>TRBV7-9|TRBJ2-3|-|TRBD2
TGTGCCAGCACTGACGGGACTAAGGGCACAGATACGCAGTATTTT
CASTDGTKGTDTQYF